These T cell receptor beta chains were read from a single sample in a study of T cells in Graves' hyperthyroidism and ophthalmopathy. TCRdb called the multiplex PCR reads again in MiXCR, with one record for every CDR3 protein. Counted here are approximately 870,000 distinct CDR3 sequences, roughly 37% occurring once; the ten biggest clones make up 7.5% to 9.5%. The sequencing sample was made of blood. These receptors were taken from a man in his late teens or twenties with Graves' hyperthyroidism. The CDR3 runs from the conserved cysteine through the conserved F or W. Fields, in order: V gene, D gene, J gene, CDR3 protein. D genes are given only for firm matches.

v_call: TRBV10-2
d_call: NA
j_call: TRBJ2-7
cdr3_aa: CASMNRAIMGEQYF

v_call: TRBV10-3
d_call: NA
j_call: TRBJ1-2
cdr3_aa: CAIKDPGNYGYTF

v_call: TRBV2
d_call: TRBD2
j_call: TRBJ2-2
cdr3_aa: CASGGLAGLNTGELFF

v_call: TRBV2
d_call: NA
j_call: TRBJ1-6
cdr3_aa: CASGPGSSDNSPLHF

v_call: TRBV4-2
d_call: TRBD1
j_call: TRBJ1-1
cdr3_aa: CASRPGQGTTEAFF

v_call: TRBV29-1
d_call: TRBD1
j_call: TRBJ2-7
cdr3_aa: CSLTGGSYEQYF

v_call: TRBV10-3
d_call: NA
j_call: TRBJ1-1
cdr3_aa: CAISDRGITEAFF

v_call: TRBV10-1
d_call: NA
j_call: TRBJ2-5
cdr3_aa: CASSESTRVGSQYF

v_call: TRBV12-3/TRBV12-4
d_call: NA
j_call: TRBJ2-7
cdr3_aa: CASSPVQNRDLHYEQYF

v_call: TRBV7-3
d_call: TRBD1
j_call: TRBJ1-2
cdr3_aa: CASSKTGKYGGYTF

v_call: TRBV6-5
d_call: TRBD1
j_call: TRBJ2-7
cdr3_aa: CASSSDRRGYEQYF

v_call: TRBV2
d_call: NA
j_call: NA
cdr3_aa: CASSGGYNEQFF

v_call: TRBV29-1
d_call: NA
j_call: TRBJ2-7
cdr3_aa: CSAGPHHEQYF

v_call: TRBV7-9
d_call: TRBD1
j_call: TRBJ1-5
cdr3_aa: CASSSGTDNQPQHF

v_call: TRBV5-1
d_call: NA
j_call: TRBJ1-5
cdr3_aa: CASSQDINQPQHF

v_call: TRBV19
d_call: NA
j_call: TRBJ1-2
cdr3_aa: CASSISQGGYTF

v_call: TRBV7-2
d_call: TRBD2
j_call: TRBJ2-7
cdr3_aa: CASSLITGGYEQYF

v_call: TRBV6-5
d_call: TRBD1
j_call: TRBJ1-6
cdr3_aa: CASSARDRPSPLHF

v_call: TRBV12-3/TRBV12-4
d_call: NA
j_call: TRBJ1-5
cdr3_aa: CASSFPGYKEQPQHF

v_call: TRBV10-3
d_call: TRBD1
j_call: TRBJ2-2
cdr3_aa: CAISPGQGYAGELFF

v_call: TRBV12-3/TRBV12-4
d_call: NA
j_call: TRBJ1-2
cdr3_aa: CASSLWGGAGGNGYTF

v_call: TRBV20-1
d_call: TRBD2
j_call: TRBJ2-7
cdr3_aa: CSASAGLAGSYEQYF

v_call: TRBV24-1
d_call: NA
j_call: TRBJ2-7
cdr3_aa: CATSDRSTSYEQYF

v_call: TRBV20-1
d_call: NA
j_call: TRBJ2-5
cdr3_aa: CSALRGAGETQYF